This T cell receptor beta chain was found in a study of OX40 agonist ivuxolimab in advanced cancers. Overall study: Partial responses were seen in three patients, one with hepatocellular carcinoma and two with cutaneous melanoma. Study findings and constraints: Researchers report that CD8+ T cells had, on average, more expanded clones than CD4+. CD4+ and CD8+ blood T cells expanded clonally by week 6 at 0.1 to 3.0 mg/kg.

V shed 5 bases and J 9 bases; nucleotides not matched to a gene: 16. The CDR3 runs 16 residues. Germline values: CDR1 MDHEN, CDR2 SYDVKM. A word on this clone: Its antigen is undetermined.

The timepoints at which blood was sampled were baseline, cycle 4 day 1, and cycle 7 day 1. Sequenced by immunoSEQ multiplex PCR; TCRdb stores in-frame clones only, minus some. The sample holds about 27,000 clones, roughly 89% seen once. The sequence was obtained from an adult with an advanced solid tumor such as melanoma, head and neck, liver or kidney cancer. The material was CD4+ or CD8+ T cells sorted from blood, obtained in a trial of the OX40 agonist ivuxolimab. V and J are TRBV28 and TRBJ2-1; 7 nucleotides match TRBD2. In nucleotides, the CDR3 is TGTGCCAGCAGTCTCCCCCCGGGGCGGGGGAGCAGTGAGCAGTTCTTC. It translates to CASSLPPGRGSSEQFF.